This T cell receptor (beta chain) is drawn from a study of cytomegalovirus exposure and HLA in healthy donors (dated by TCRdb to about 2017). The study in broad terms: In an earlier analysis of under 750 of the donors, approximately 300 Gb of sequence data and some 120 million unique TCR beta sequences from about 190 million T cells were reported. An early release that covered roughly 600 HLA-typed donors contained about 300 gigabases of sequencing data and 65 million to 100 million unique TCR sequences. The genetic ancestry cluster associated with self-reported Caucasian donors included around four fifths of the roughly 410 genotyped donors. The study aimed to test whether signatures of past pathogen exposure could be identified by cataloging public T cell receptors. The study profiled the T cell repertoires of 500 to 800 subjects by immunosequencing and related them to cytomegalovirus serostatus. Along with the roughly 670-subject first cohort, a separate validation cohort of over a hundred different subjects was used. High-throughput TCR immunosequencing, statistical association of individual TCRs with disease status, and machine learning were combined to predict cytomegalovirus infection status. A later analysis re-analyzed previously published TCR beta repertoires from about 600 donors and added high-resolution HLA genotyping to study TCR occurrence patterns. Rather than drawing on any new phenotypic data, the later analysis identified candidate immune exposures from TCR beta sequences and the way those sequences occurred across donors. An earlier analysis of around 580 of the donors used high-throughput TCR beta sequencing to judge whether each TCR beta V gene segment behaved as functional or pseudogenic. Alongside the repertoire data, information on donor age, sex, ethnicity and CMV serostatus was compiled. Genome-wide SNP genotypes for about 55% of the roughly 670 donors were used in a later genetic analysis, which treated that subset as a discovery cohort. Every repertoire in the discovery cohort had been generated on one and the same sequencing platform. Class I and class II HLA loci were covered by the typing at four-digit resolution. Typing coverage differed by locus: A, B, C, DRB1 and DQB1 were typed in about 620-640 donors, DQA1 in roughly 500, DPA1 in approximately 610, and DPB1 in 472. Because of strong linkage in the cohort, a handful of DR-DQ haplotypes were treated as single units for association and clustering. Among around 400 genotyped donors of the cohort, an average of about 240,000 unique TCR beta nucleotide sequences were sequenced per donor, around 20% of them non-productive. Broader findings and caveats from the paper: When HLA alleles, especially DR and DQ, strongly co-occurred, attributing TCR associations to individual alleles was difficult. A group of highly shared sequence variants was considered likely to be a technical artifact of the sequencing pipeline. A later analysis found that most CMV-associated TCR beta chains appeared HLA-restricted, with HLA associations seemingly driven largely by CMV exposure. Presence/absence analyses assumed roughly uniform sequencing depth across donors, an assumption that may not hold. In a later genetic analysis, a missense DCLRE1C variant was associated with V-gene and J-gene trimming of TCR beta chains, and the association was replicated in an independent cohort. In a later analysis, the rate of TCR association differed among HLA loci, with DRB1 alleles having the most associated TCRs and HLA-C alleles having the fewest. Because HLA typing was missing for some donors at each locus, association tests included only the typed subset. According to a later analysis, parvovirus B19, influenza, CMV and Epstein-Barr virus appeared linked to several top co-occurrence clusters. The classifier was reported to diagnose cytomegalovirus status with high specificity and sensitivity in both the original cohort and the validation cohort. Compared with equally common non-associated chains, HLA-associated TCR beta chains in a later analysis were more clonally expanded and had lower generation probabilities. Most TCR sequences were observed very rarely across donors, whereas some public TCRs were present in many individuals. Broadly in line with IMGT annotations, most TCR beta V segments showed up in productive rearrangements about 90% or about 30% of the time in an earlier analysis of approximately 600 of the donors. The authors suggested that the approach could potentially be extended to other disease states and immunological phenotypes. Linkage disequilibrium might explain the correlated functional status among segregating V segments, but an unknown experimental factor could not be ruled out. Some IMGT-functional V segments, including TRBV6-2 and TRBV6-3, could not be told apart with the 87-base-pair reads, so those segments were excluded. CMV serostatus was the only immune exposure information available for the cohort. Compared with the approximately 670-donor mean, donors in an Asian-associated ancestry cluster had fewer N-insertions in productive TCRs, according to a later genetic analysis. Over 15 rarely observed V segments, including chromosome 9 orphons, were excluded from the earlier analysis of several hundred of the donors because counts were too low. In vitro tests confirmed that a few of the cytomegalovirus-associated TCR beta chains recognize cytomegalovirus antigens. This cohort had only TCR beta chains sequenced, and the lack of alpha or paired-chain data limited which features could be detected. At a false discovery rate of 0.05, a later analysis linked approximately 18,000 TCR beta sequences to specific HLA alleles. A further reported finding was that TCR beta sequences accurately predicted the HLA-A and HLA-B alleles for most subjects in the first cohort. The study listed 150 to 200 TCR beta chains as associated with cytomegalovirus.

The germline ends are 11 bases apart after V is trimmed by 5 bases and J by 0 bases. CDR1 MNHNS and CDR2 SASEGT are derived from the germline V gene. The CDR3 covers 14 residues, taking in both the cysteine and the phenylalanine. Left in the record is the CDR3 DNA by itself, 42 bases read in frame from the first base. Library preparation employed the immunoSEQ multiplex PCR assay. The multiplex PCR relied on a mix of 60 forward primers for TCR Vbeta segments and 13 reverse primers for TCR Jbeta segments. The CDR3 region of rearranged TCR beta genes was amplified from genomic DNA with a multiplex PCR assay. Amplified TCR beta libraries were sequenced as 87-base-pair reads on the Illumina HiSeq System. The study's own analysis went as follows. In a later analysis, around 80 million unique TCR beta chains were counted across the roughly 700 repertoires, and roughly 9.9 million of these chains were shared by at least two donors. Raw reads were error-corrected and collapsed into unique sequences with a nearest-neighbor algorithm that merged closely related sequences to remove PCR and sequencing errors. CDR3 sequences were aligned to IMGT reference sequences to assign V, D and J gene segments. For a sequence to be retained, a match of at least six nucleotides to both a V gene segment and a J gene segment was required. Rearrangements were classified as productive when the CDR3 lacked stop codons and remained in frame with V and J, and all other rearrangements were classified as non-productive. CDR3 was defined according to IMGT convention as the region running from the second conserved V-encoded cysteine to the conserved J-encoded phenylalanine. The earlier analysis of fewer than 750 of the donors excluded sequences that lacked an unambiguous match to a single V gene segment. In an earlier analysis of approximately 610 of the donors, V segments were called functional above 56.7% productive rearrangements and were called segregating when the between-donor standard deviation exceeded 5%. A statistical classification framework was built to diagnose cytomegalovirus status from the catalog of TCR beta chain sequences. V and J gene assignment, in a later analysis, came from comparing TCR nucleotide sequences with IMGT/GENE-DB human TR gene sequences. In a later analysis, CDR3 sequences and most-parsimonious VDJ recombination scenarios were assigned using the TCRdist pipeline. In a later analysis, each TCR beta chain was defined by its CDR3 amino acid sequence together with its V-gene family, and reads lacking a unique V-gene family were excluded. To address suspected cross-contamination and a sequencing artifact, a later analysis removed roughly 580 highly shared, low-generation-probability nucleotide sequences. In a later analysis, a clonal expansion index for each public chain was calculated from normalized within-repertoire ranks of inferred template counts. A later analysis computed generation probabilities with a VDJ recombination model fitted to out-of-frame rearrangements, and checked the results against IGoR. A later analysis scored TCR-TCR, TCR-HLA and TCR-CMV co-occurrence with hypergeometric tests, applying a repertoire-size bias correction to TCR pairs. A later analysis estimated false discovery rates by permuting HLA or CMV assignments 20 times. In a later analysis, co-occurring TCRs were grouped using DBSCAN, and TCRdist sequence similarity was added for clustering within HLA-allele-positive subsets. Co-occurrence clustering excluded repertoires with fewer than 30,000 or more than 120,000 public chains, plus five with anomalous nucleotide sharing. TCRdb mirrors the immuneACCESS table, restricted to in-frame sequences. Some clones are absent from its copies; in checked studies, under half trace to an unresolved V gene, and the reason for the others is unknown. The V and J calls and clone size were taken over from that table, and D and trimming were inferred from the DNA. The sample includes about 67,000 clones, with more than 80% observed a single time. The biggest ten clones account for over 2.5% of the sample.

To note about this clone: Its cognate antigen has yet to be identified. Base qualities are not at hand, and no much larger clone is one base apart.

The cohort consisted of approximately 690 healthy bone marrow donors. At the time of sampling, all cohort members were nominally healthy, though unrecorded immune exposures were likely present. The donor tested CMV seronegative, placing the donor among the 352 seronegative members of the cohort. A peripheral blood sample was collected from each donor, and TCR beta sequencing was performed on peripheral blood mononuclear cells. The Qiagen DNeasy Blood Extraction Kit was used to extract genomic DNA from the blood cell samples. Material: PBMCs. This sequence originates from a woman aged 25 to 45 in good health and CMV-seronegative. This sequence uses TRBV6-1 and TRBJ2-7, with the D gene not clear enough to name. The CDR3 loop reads CASSTQGGSYEQYF. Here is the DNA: TGTGCCAGCAGTACCCAAGGCGGCTCCTACGAGCAGTACTTC.